Following are 7 T cell receptor beta chains from one sample sequenced in a study of pediatric ulcerative colitis. Sequencing used immunoSEQ multiplex PCR; TCRdb keeps in-frame clones, though not all of them. Of around 40,000 clones in the sample, 65% to 85% were seen once. Rectal tissue came from one to two pinch biopsies taken at colonoscopy. Sequenced material: gut tissue. The origin of the receptors is a boy aged 5-17 years with severe ulcerative colitis.

CDR3 sequence: CASSTHPGQGANPPGEEQYF. Written as DNA, the CDR3 is TGTGCCAGCAGTACGCATCCGGGACAGGGGGCTAATCCCCCAGGGGAGGAGCAGTACTTC. The rearrangement links TRBV27 to TRBJ2-7; 12 nucleotides agree with TRBD1. The trim removed 5 bases at V and 7 bases at J, leaving 24 bases unmatched. CDR3 length equals 20 residues. The V gene's germline CDR1 is MNHEY and CDR2 SMNVEV (reference sequence).

This chain joins TRBV6-1 and TRBJ1-4; 7 nucleotides line up with TRBD1. Germline trimming cut 6 bases from V and 5 bases from J; bases unmatched to any gene: 6. The CDR3 runs 14 residues. Germline V gene lookup returns CDR1 MNHNS and CDR2 SASEGT. DNA of the CDR3: TGTGCCAGCAGGAAAGACAGGGCCAATGAAAAACTGTTTTTT. This codes for CASRKDRANEKLFF.

The chain employs TRBV6-5 and TRBJ1-5, with TRBD1 matching 8 bases. This CDR3 contains 15 residues. Germline CDR1 MNHEY, CDR2 SVGAGI. J was trimmed by 3 bases and V by 6 bases; bases with no gene match: 7. The CDR3 reads CASSQTGVYNQPQHF. CDR3 nucleotide sequence: TGTGCCAGCAGCCAGACAGGGGTATACAATCAGCCCCAGCATTTT.

The CDR3 loop reads CASSVTGYSYEQYF. CDR3 DNA: TGCGCCAGCAGCGTAACAGGGTACTCCTACGAGCAGTACTTC. This chain joins TRBV5-1 and TRBJ2-7; a weak D match, TRBD1 (6 bases). Germline-derived CDR1 and CDR2 are SGHRS and YFSETQ. V was clipped by 4 bases and J by 0 bases, with 11 bases between them. The CDR3 contains 14 residues.

This chain joins TRBV2 and TRBJ1-1; possibly TRBD1 for D (5 bases). CDR3 length: 13 residues. V gave up 5 bases and J gave up 3 bases, with 10 bases separating them. CDR1 is SNHLY and CDR2 is FYNNEI in the germline V gene. CDR3 residues: CASSPGPDTEAFF. The DNA for the CDR3 is TGTGCCAGCAGTCCAGGGCCGGACACTGAAGCTTTCTTT.

This clone was seen a single time. The genes are TRBV5-8 and TRBJ2-2, with 7 bases fitting TRBD1. The germline V gene encodes CDR1 SGHTS and CDR2 YDEGEE. V shed 2 bases, J shed 0 bases, and the junction held 4 bases outside the gene matches. The CDR3 loop spans 16 amino acids. The CDR3 DNA reads TGTGCCAGCAGCTTCATTGGGACAGCGAACACCGGGGAGCTGTTTTTT. Encoded protein: CASSFIGTANTGELFF.

The J gene is TRBJ2-1, the V gene TRBV18; D is unresolved. CDR3 length: 14 amino acids. Germline CDR1 KGHSH, CDR2 LQKENI. V dropped 2 bases and J dropped 9 bases, with 14 bases sitting between them. The CDR3 nucleotides are TGTGCCAGCTCACCAGGGTCGGGTTATAGTGAGCAGTTCTTC. Translating gives CASSPGSGYSEQFF.